These 26 T cell receptor beta chains were sequenced from one sample in a study of shared clonotypes between healthy human individuals. Only in-frame clones appear in the TCRdb table, and some are missing; sequencing was by immunoSEQ multiplex PCR. The sample shows around 2.1 million clones, roughly 91% of them seen only once. Only CD45RO-negative cells positively selected for CCR7 counted as naive CD8 cells, so terminally differentiated effector memory CD45RA+ cells were excluded. Sequencing input: naive CD8+ T cells from PBMCs. These receptors were taken from a man aged 18 to 29 in good health. Some clones in this sample may be carry-over from other donors' samples.

This chain uses TRBV7-9 with TRBJ1-2, with 9 bases that match TRBD1. Germline V gene data show CDR1 as SEHNR and CDR2 as FQNEAQ (reference sequence). This CDR3 comprises 16 residues. V trimming: 2 bases; J trimming: 8 bases; junction bases outside the gene matches: 12. CDR3 bases: TGTGCCAGCAGCTTAACCATACAGGGGGCGTATAACGGCTACACCTTC. Translation gives CASSLTIQGAYNGYTF.

CDR3 bases: TGCGCCAGCAGCCAAGATTCCGGACAGGGTTCCGAGCAGTACTTC. Protein product: CASSQDSGQGSEQYF. The chain recombines TRBV4-1 with TRBJ2-7; TRBD1 agrees at 8 bases. Germline V gene sequence: CDR1 MGHRA, CDR2 YSYEKL. This CDR3 region has 15 residues. V was pared by 0 bases and J by 6 bases, with 7 bases of the junction left unmatched.

V usage is TRBV27 and J usage is TRBJ2-1; the D call may be TRBD1 or TRBD2 (5 bases each). V gave up 2 bases and J gave up 3 bases, with 11 bases separating them. The CDR3 is 15 amino acids. Germline V gives CDR1 MNHEY, CDR2 SMNVEV (reference sequence). CDR3 in DNA: TGTGCCAGCAGTTTAGGGGGTACACTCTACAATGAGCAGTTCTTC. It translates to CASSLGGTLYNEQFF.

This clone has just a few counts. V and J are TRBV27 and TRBJ1-5; D not resolved. Germline loops: CDR1 MNHEY, CDR2 SMNVEV (reference sequence). Trimming stripped 5 bases from V and 6 bases from J, with 11 bases between. This CDR3 is built from 13 residues. CDR3 residues: CASSTFTRQPQHF. As DNA, the CDR3 is TGTGCCAGCAGTACGTTTACCCGTCAGCCCCAGCATTTT.

The CDR3 DNA is TGTGCCAGCAGCGTCGAGGCGGCCACAGATACGCAGTATTTT. It encodes CASSVEAATDTQYF. V gene TRBV9 combines with J gene TRBJ2-3; no clear D gene. This CDR3 comprises 14 residues. Germline loops: CDR1 SGDLS, CDR2 YYNGEE. Trimming removed 2 bases from V and 2 bases from J, with 9 bases in between.

In the case of this clone: This sample also contains other DNA sequences that code for the same CDR3. The chain carries TRBV10-2 and TRBJ2-7; D is ambiguous. With 4 bases removed from V and 3 bases from J, the gap between germline ends came to 4 bases. This CDR3 contains 11 residues. Germline CDR1 and CDR2: WSHSY and SAAADI. For the CDR3, the DNA is TGCGCCAGCAGTGGGGGCTACGAGCAGTACTTC. The encoded protein is CASSGGYEQYF.

The chain combines TRBV19 with TRBJ2-2; D uncertain. The germline V and J ends were trimmed by 6 bases and 3 bases, with 11 bases remaining between them. The CDR3 is 14 amino acids. Germline V CDR1 and CDR2: LNHDA, SQIVND (reference sequence). The CDR3 protein is CASSIEEDTGELFF. CDR3 in DNA: TGTGCCAGTAGCATCGAAGAGGACACCGGGGAGCTGTTTTTT.

The chain recombines TRBV27 with TRBJ2-5, with D perhaps TRBD2 (6 bases). The length of the CDR3 is 15 residues. V was shortened by 0 bases and J by 3 bases, with 11 bases between the two germline ends. Germline CDR1 reads MNHEY; CDR2 reads SMNVEV (reference sequence). CDR3 DNA: TGTGCCAGCAGTTTATCGAGTTGGGGGGAAGAGACCCAGTACTTC. Its translation: CASSLSSWGEETQYF.

This chain uses TRBV6-1 with TRBJ1-1; 7 bases are a match to TRBD1. Germline lookup yields CDR1 MNHNS and CDR2 SASEGT. This CDR3 spans 15 amino acids. Trimming removed 5 bases from V and 0 bases from J; junction bases left unmatched: 6. For the CDR3, the DNA is TGTGCCAGCAGTCCTCAGACAGGGTTGAACACTGAAGCTTTCTTT. As protein: CASSPQTGLNTEAFF.

This clone came up once. The genes are TRBV28 and TRBJ1-1; perhaps TRBD1 as D (6 bases). The CDR3 sequence is 14 residues long. CDR1 is MDHEN and CDR2 is SYDVKM in the germline V gene. Trimming took 11 bases from V and 5 from J, leaving 21 bases between them. The CDR3 region is CAVSAWGGRTEAFF. CDR3 nucleotide sequence: TGTGCCGTATCGGCTTGGGGGGGGCGAACTGAAGCTTTCTTT.

This CDR3 reads CASRLGMTNYNEQFF. The CDR3 DNA reads as TGTGCCAGCAGGCTTGGGATGACTAACTACAATGAGCAGTTCTTC. The chain couples TRBV27 to TRBJ2-1, with a weak D call TRBD2 (5 bases). Germline lookup yields CDR1 MNHEY and CDR2 SMNVEV (reference sequence). The CDR3 consists of 15 residues. V shed 6 bases and J shed 3 bases, with 15 bases lying between them.

About this clone itself: This CDR3 is also generated by other DNA sequences in the sample. The V and J genes are TRBV7-9 and TRBJ2-7; 10 bases map to TRBD1. The CDR3 consists of 15 residues. The germline gives CDR1 SEHNR, CDR2 FQNEAQ (reference sequence). The trim removed 5 bases at V and 3 bases at J, leaving 7 bases unmatched. The CDR3 is CASSPRTGGFYEQYF. The CDR3 coding sequence is TGTGCCAGCAGCCCCCGGACAGGGGGATTCTACGAGCAGTACTTC.

This clone occurred once. The genes are TRBV4-2 and TRBJ2-5, with 7 bases that match TRBD2. The DNA end is a closer match to TRBJ2-7, so the J assignment may be wrong. Germline CDR1 is LGHNA and CDR2 is YNFKEQ. The CDR3 consists of 17 residues. The CDR3 reads CASSQNPALAEAYEQYF. In DNA form, the CDR3 reads TGTGCCAGCAGCCAGAACCCGGCCCTAGCGGAGGCCTACGAGCAGTACTTC.

This clone was observed once. V and J are TRBV29-1 and TRBJ2-7; D call uncertain. The CDR3 totals 11 residues. The germline V and J ends were trimmed by 7 bases and 7 bases, with 14 bases remaining between them. Germline CDR1 is SQVTM and CDR2 is ANQGSEA. The CDR3, as DNA: TGCAGCGCGCTAGGGATGGGGGAGCAGTACTTC. It is translated as CSALGMGEQYF.

The chain is built from TRBV29-1 and TRBJ1-2; no reliable D call. The CDR3 consists of 14 residues. Trimming took off 3 bases at V and 2 bases at J, with 13 bases between the two ends. The V gene's germline CDR1 is SQVTM and CDR2 ANQGSEA. CDR3 nucleotide sequence: TGCAGCGTTGACAGAGGAGAAAAGAACTATGGCTACACCTTC. Its protein product is CSVDRGEKNYGYTF. The full variable domain, its missing parts supplied by reference TRBV29-1 and TRBJ1-2, is SAVISQKPSRDICQRGTSLTIQCQVDSQVTMMFWYRQQPGQSLTLIATANQGSEATYESGFVIDKFPISRPNLTFSTLTVSNMSPEDSSIYLCSVDRGEKNYGYTFGSGTRLTVV.

A word on this clone: The same CDR3 can be traced to other DNA sequences in this sample. The chain combines TRBV30 with TRBJ1-1; D gene ambiguous. CDR1 is GTSNPN and CDR2 is SVGIG in the germline V gene (reference sequence). The germline V and J ends were trimmed by 0 bases and 2 bases, with 7 bases remaining between them. This CDR3 is built from 13 residues. CDR3 in DNA: TGTGCCTGGAGTGTATTTCTTAACACTGAAGCTTTCTTT. Its protein product is CAWSVFLNTEAFF.

This clone was seen once. The chain uses TRBV28 and TRBJ2-6, with unresolved D. There are 17 residues in the CDR3. Per the germline V gene, CDR1 is MDHEN and CDR2 is SYDVKM. V was trimmed by 1 base and J by 6 bases, leaving 16 bases between them. CDR3 nucleotide sequence: TGTGCCAGCAGTTTATTTGCGGCCTCACTTGAGGCCAACGTCCTGACTTTC. This encodes CASSLFAASLEANVLTF.

With respect to this clone: This specimen includes other DNA sequences encoding the same CDR3. This chain links TRBV9 with TRBJ1-4, with unresolved D. Between the trimmed V and J ends, which lost 0 bases and 0 bases, there was a span of 6 bases. CDR3 length equals 15 residues. Germline V gives CDR1 SGDLS, CDR2 YYNGEE. CDR3 sequence: CASSVGGATNEKLFF. CDR3 sequence (DNA): TGTGCCAGCAGCGTAGGTGGTGCAACTAATGAAAAACTGTTTTTT.

The rearrangement uses TRBV18 and TRBJ2-1; D remains unclear. This CDR3 comprises 14 residues. Germline CDR1 is KGHSH and CDR2 is LQKENI. Trimming shortened V by 6 bases and J by 7 bases, and 16 bases separated the two germline ends. The CDR3 is CASSPDEGMNEQFF. The CDR3 DNA reads as TGTGCCAGCTCCCCCGACGAAGGAATGAATGAGCAGTTCTTC.

V gene TRBV6-6 combines with J gene TRBJ2-1, with 11 bases aligning to TRBD2. Losses at the gene ends were 4 bases for V and 2 bases for J; bases not matched to a gene: 4. CDR1 is MNHNY and CDR2 is SVGAGI in the germline V gene (reference sequence). This CDR3 region has 16 residues. CDR3 loop: CASSSLAGGPYNEQFF. As DNA, the CDR3 is TGTGCCAGCAGTTCCTTAGCGGGAGGGCCCTACAATGAGCAGTTCTTC.

V usage is TRBV27 and J usage is TRBJ1-2; 10 bases agree with TRBD1. The CDR3 has 14 amino acids. CDR1 and CDR2 (germline): MNHEY, SMNVEV (reference sequence). The junction had 9 bases not matched to a gene; V was cut back by 5 bases and J by 9 bases. In DNA form, the CDR3 reads TGTGCCAGCAGTCCCGACAGGGGGCGAATGAGCTACACCTTC. Protein product: CASSPDRGRMSYTF.

V gene TRBV2 combines with J gene TRBJ1-5; D unresolved. The CDR3 extends over 17 amino acids. Germline V lookup: CDR1 SNHLY, CDR2 FYNNEI. V was trimmed by 4 bases and J by 0 bases, leaving 16 bases between them. This CDR3 is CASSAGTRIYSNQPQHF. CDR3 coding DNA: TGTGCCAGCAGTGCGGGAACCAGGATCTATAGCAATCAGCCCCAGCATTTT.

This clone came up a few times. This same CDR3 is encoded by further DNA sequences in the sample. CDR3 sequence reads: CASSPGGSYEQYF. The DNA of the CDR3 is TGTGCCAGCAGCCCAGGGGGCTCCTACGAGCAGTACTTC. The V call is TRBV7-9, the J call TRBJ2-7, with TRBD1 matching over 7 bases. The CDR3 totals 13 residues. The trim removed 5 bases at V and 0 bases at J, leaving 1 base unmatched. Germline lookup yields CDR1 SEHNR and CDR2 FQNEAQ (reference sequence).

As to this clone: This sample also contains other DNA sequences that code for the same CDR3. This sequence joins TRBV27 and TRBJ1-5; perhaps TRBD1 as D (5 bases). Trimming removed 4 bases from V and 2 bases from J, with 9 bases in between. CDR1 is MNHEY and CDR2 is SMNVEV in the germline V gene (reference sequence). This CDR3 contains 14 residues. CDR3 nucleotide sequence: TGTGCCAGCAGTTGGGGGGTTGGCAATCAGCCCCAGCATTTT. As protein: CASSWGVGNQPQHF.

The chain couples TRBV18 to TRBJ2-5; D possibly corresponds to TRBD1 (6 bases). The CDR3 length is 16 residues. The ends were cut back, 0 bases at V and 2 bases at J, with 13 bases in the middle. Per the germline V gene, CDR1 is KGHSH and CDR2 is LQKENI. DNA of the CDR3: TGTGCCAGCTCACCACCCCTTACAGGGTGGCAAGAGACCCAGTACTTC. Amino acids: CASSPPLTGWQETQYF.

The V gene is TRBV27, the J gene TRBJ2-1, with 12 bases identical to TRBD2. CDR1 MNHEY and CDR2 SMNVEV come from the germline V gene (reference sequence). The CDR3 is 18 residues long. V dropped 5 bases and J dropped 6; count of bases not matched to a gene: 14. CDR3 DNA sequence: TGTGCCAGCAGTCCCACCCCCCGACTAGCGGGAGTGGCCAATGAGCAGTTCTTC. This codes for CASSPTPRLAGVANEQFF.